The 7 T cell receptor beta chains below were found in one sample sequenced in a study of T cell changes during pregnancy in multiple sclerosis. Here immunoSEQ multiplex PCR was the method, and the copy in TCRdb shows in-frame clones only, minus some. The sample consists of approximately 65,000 clones, around 92% of them appearing once. The starting material was CD8+ T cells from peripheral blood mononuclear cells, obtained in the third trimester of pregnancy. Receptors originate from a female donor in good health, enrolled as a control in a pregnancy study.

This clone was seen a handful of times. The chain combines TRBV4-1 with TRBJ1-1; no firm D call. V gave up 3 bases and J gave up 0 bases, with 11 bases separating them. The CDR3 runs 15 residues. Germline V gene sequence: CDR1 MGHRA, CDR2 YSYEKL. CDR3 in amino acids: CASSQRHNLNTEAFF. The CDR3 nucleotides read TGCGCCAGCAGCCAGCGCCATAATTTGAACACTGAAGCTTTCTTT.

The V gene is TRBV27, the J gene TRBJ2-7, with 8 bases lining up with TRBD1. V lost 4 bases, J lost 3 bases, and 8 bases stayed unmatched. Germline CDR1 is MNHEY and CDR2 is SMNVEV (reference sequence). CDR3 length: 15 residues. CDR3 nucleotide sequence: TGTGCCAGCAGTTCAGACGGGACAGGACTCTACGAGCAGTACTTC. This sequence encodes CASSSDGTGLYEQYF.

The chain combines TRBV16 with TRBJ1-5; D is uncertain. Looked up from germline, CDR1 is KGHSY and CDR2 is FQNENV. Trimming shortened V by 4 bases and J by 2 bases, and 12 bases separated the two germline ends. The CDR3 is 15 amino acids. CDR3 DNA: TGTGCCAGCAGCCTCGGGGATCCAGGCAATCAGCCCCAGCATTTT. Protein product: CASSLGDPGNQPQHF.

The chain joins TRBV5-4 to TRBJ1-4, with 9 positions matching TRBD1. The J segment lost 8 bases and the V segment lost 3 bases, leaving 8 bases of the junction unmatched. CDR3 size: 15 residues. In germline, CDR1 is SGHNT, CDR2 YYREEE (reference sequence). The CDR3 nucleotides read TGTGCCAGCAGCTGGGCGGACAGGGGTGACGAAAAACTGTTTTTT. Translated: CASSWADRGDEKLFF.

The J gene is TRBJ1-1, the V gene TRBV19, with 8 bases matching TRBD1. This CDR3 spans 18 amino acids. V was clipped by 5 bases and J by 0 bases; unmatched bases: 14. Germline assignment: CDR1 LNHDA and CDR2 SQIVND (reference sequence). The CDR3 DNA is TGTGCCAGTAGTGAAGCCGGGACAGGCCCTAAAATGAACACTGAAGCTTTCTTT. Its protein product is CASSEAGTGPKMNTEAFF.

This chain uses TRBV14 with TRBJ1-5; D is uncertain. Germline V gene data show CDR1 as SGHDN and CDR2 as FVKESK. V dropped 4 bases and J dropped 7 bases, with 8 bases sitting between them. The length of the CDR3 is 12 residues. CDR3 in DNA: TGTGCCAGCAGCCCGACGGGACAGCCCCAGCATTTT. It specifies CASSPTGQPQHF.

CDR3 sequence: CASSEYRGRTDTQYF. CDR3 bases: TGCGCCAGCAGTGAGTACCGGGGTCGCACAGATACGCAGTATTTT. The chain is built from TRBV10-2 and TRBJ2-3; tentatively, D is TRBD2 (5 bases). The CDR3 is made up of 15 amino acids. V shed 1 base and J shed 1 base, with 9 bases lying between them. The germline gives CDR1 WSHSY, CDR2 SAAADI.